The 21 T cell receptor beta chains reported below all come from one sample, sequenced in a study of OX40 agonist ivuxolimab in advanced cancers. Library creation used the immunoSEQ multiplex PCR assay. This immuneACCESS table, as held by TCRdb, lists in-frame sequences with V and J called but not all clones. Of the missing ones, under half trace to an unresolved V gene in checked studies; the others have no known cause. Recorded for this sample are tens of thousands of clones; 82% of them occurred a single time. The top ten clones comprise around 2% of the sample. Source: CD4+ or CD8+ T cells sorted from blood, taken in a trial of the OX40 agonist ivuxolimab. The source of these receptors is an adult with an advanced solid tumor such as melanoma, head and neck, liver or kidney cancer.

There are a few counts of this clone. This chain links TRBV10-3 with TRBJ1-4; 10 nucleotides agree with TRBD1. Germline values: CDR1 ENHRY, CDR2 SYGVKD. The CDR3 sequence is 13 residues long. Trimming removed 6 bases from V and 8 bases from J; junction bases left unmatched: 3. This CDR3 is CAIRGTGDEKLFF. For the CDR3, the DNA is TGTGCCATCAGGGGGACAGGGGACGAAAAACTGTTTTTT.

The J gene is TRBJ1-2, the V gene TRBV7-2; D gene unclear. Per germline, CDR1 SGHTA and CDR2 FQGNSA. The CDR3 is 14 residues long. V lost 5 bases and J lost 1, with 11 bases in between. The CDR3 spells CASSPMGSNYGYTF. The DNA of the CDR3 is TGTGCCAGCAGCCCTATGGGGAGTAACTATGGCTACACCTTC.

Remarks on this clone: This may arise from a read error, as a much more abundant clone is one base away. Other DNA sequences in this specimen translate into the identical CDR3. J is TRBJ1-1 and V is TRBV5-8; no firm D call. The CDR3 sequence is 14 residues long. V was cut by 0 bases and J by 1 base, with 7 bases left in between. The germline CDR1 and CDR2 sequences are SGHTS and YDEGEE. CDR3 sequence reads: CASSLGSANTEAFF. CDR3 nucleotide sequence: TGTGCCAGCAGCTTGGGTTCCGCGAACACTGAAGCTTTCTTT.

This clone was found once. This chain connects TRBV27 to TRBJ1-5, with D possibly being TRBD1 (6 bases). Trimming removed 4 bases from V and 5 bases from J, with 12 bases in between. The germline CDR1 and CDR2 sequences are MNHEY and SMNVEV (reference sequence). The CDR3 has 14 residues. The CDR3 region is CASSSYTGYQPQHF. The CDR3 coding sequence is TGTGCCAGCAGTTCATACACAGGGTATCAGCCCCAGCATTTT.

The chain carries TRBV21-1 and TRBJ2-5; the D call in the table, TRBD2, was not verified against the DNA. TRBV21-1 is given as a pseudogene. The CDR3 length is 10 residues. CDR3 DNA: TGTCAGAGGGCCCCGGAGACCCAGTACTTC. Residues: CQRAPETQYF.

This chain links TRBV27 with TRBJ1-1, with 9 bases aligning to TRBD1. J lost 0 bases, V lost 4 bases, and 6 bases had no gene match. This CDR3 is 16 amino acids long. Per germline, CDR1 MNHEY and CDR2 SMNVEV (reference sequence). Here the CDR3 DNA reads TGTGCCAGCAGTTCGGGGACAGGGTCACTGAACACTGAAGCTTTCTTT. As protein: CASSSGTGSLNTEAFF.

This clone was seen more than once but under ten times. J is TRBJ2-5 and V is TRBV18; TRBD2 agrees at 8 bases. The CDR3 extends over 16 amino acids. V trimming: 3 bases; J trimming: 1 base; junction bases outside the gene matches: 7. CDR1 is KGHSH and CDR2 is LQKENI in the germline V gene. For the CDR3, the DNA is TGTGCCAGCTCACCGGGGCGGGGGGCCCTCCAAGAGACCCAGTACTTC. This gives the protein CASSPGRGALQETQYF.

The rearrangement joins TRBV7-2 to TRBJ2-1, with D maybe TRBD1 (6 bases). CDR3 length: 16 amino acids. Looked up from germline, CDR1 is SGHTA and CDR2 is FQGNSA. Trimming took 4 bases from V and 4 from J, leaving 17 bases between them. The DNA for the CDR3 is TGTGCCAGCAGCTCCCAAACCGGGACACCATACAATGAGCAGTTCTTC. Amino acid sequence: CASSSQTGTPYNEQFF.

This CDR3 reads CASSTGTGTFVTEAFF. In DNA form, the CDR3 reads TGTGCCAGCAGCACCGGGACAGGGACGTTTGTCACTGAAGCTTTCTTT. The rearrangement links TRBV5-4 to TRBJ1-1, with TRBD1 identical over 9 bases. The CDR3 runs to 16 residues. The V gene's germline CDR1 is SGHNT and CDR2 YYREEE (reference sequence). V lost 4 bases to trimming and J lost 4 bases; unmatched junction nucleotides: 11. The full variable domain, in which reference TRBV5-4 and TRBJ1-1 provide the parts outside the CDR3, is ETGVTQSPTHLIKTRGQQVTLRCSSQSGHNTVSWYQQALGQGPQFIFQYYREEENGRGNFPPRFSGLQFPNYSSELNVNALELDDSALYLCASSTGTGTFVTEAFFGQGTRLTVV.

The rearrangement links TRBV5-6 to TRBJ2-7; a weak D match, TRBD2 (6 bases). Deletions cut 0 bases from V and 6 bases from J, with 13 bases between. CDR3 length: 14 amino acids. The V gene's germline CDR1 is SGHDT and CDR2 YYEEEE. The CDR3 region is CASSLVVGLGEQYF. Here the CDR3 DNA reads TGTGCCAGCAGCTTGGTGGTGGGACTGGGCGAGCAGTACTTC. Full variable domain (outside the CDR3, taken from reference TRBV5-6 and TRBJ2-7): DAGVTQSPTHLIKTRGQQVTLRCSPKSGHDTVSWYQQALGQGPQFIFQYYEEEERQRGNFPDRFSGHQFPNYSSELNVNALLLGDSALYLCASSLVVGLGEQYFGPGTRLTVT.

The V and J genes are TRBV29-1 and TRBJ2-3; 8 bases line up with TRBD2. Germline V gives CDR1 SQVTM, CDR2 ANQGSEA. The CDR3 covers 12 residues. The ends lost 6 bases at V and 6 bases at J; junction bases unmatched: 5. The CDR3 DNA is TGCAGCGTGGGTAGCGGGGCGGATACGCAGTATTTT. This translates into CSVGSGADTQYF.

This clone was detected a few times. This sequence joins TRBV4-3 and TRBJ2-5; D is unclear. In germline, CDR1 is LGHNA, CDR2 YSLEER. The germline V and J ends were trimmed by 1 base and 3 bases, with 9 bases remaining between them. CDR3 size: 14 residues. The CDR3 protein is CASSQGLTEETQYF. DNA for the CDR3: TGCGCCAGCAGCCAAGGGCTCACAGAAGAGACCCAGTACTTC.

This rearrangement joins TRBV10-3 to TRBJ2-7; 9 bases match TRBD1. J lost 2 bases, V lost 8 bases, and 4 bases had no gene match. The CDR3 sequence is 13 residues long. CDR1 is ENHRY and CDR2 is SYGVKD in the germline V gene. CDR3: CAIGGQGPYEQYF. The DNA of the CDR3 is TGTGCCATCGGGGGACAGGGACCCTACGAGCAGTACTTC.

This chain links TRBV5-1 with TRBJ2-2; D might be TRBD2 (5 bases). V lost 1 base and J lost 1, with 5 bases in between. Germline lookup yields CDR1 SGHRS and CDR2 YFSETQ. CDR3 length equals 14 residues. CDR3 DNA sequence: TGCGCCAGCAGCTTGCGGGGGAACACCGGGGAGCTGTTTTTT. This gives the protein CASSLRGNTGELFF.

This clone was seen only once. The chain joins TRBV19 to TRBJ2-7; weak D call: TRBD1 (6 bases). CDR3 length equals 15 residues. Germline CDR1 and CDR2: LNHDA and SQIVND (reference sequence). With 10 bases removed from V and 7 bases from J, the gap between germline ends came to 26 bases. CDR3 sequence: CATMGWGQGMWEQYF. CDR3 in DNA: TGTGCCACCATGGGTTGGGGCCAGGGGATGTGGGAGCAGTACTTC.

The rearrangement links TRBV4-3 to TRBJ1-5, with D possibly matching TRBD1 (6 bases). The length of the CDR3 is 16 residues. V was trimmed by 0 bases and J by 3 bases, leaving 12 bases between them. Per the germline V gene, CDR1 is LGHNA and CDR2 is YSLEER. CDR3 sequence: CASSQDRAGVNQPQHF. For the CDR3, the DNA is TGCGCCAGCAGCCAAGATCGGGCAGGGGTCAATCAGCCCCAGCATTTT.

The chain employs TRBV20-1 and TRBJ2-7; D is uncertain. This CDR3 has 11 amino acids. Germline loops: CDR1 DFQATT, CDR2 SNEGSKA (reference sequence). The V end was cut by 5 bases, the J end by 2 bases, with 7 bases between. CDR3 amino acids: CSAVITYEQYF. CDR3 nucleotide sequence: TGCAGTGCTGTCATTACCTACGAGCAGTACTTC.

The V call is TRBV14, the J call TRBJ1-1; D gene uncertain. V lost 0 bases and J 0 bases, leaving 14 bases between the germline ends. Per the germline V gene, CDR1 is SGHDN and CDR2 is FVKESK. This CDR3 has 17 residues. The CDR3 is CASSQDFGHLMNTEAFF. The CDR3 DNA follows: TGTGCCAGCAGCCAAGACTTTGGTCACCTCATGAACACTGAAGCTTTCTTT.

This sequence joins TRBV5-6 and TRBJ1-2, with TRBD1 identical over 7 bases. In germline, CDR1 is SGHDT, CDR2 YYEEEE. V shed 0 bases, J shed 8 bases, and the junction held 10 bases outside the gene matches. The CDR3 is made up of 15 amino acids. Here the CDR3 reads CASSLEGRQGIGYTF. The CDR3 DNA reads TGTGCCAGCAGCTTGGAAGGGAGACAGGGTATAGGCTACACCTTC. The whole variable domain, filled in from reference TRBV5-6 and TRBJ1-2, reads DAGVTQSPTHLIKTRGQQVTLRCSPKSGHDTVSWYQQALGQGPQFIFQYYEEEERQRGNFPDRFSGHQFPNYSSELNVNALLLGDSALYLCASSLEGRQGIGYTFGSGTRLTVV.

The gene calls are TRBV5-3 and TRBJ2-1; D uncertain. TRBV5-3 is identified as an open reading frame with a role that is uncertain. This CDR3 is 12 amino acids long. The V end lost 7 bases, the J end lost 5 bases, and 10 bases lay between the germline ends. CDR3 coding DNA: TGTGCCAGAGCAGGTCGACACAATGAGCAGTTCTTC. Translating gives CARAGRHNEQFF.

This clone was recorded only once. The chain employs TRBV5-1 and TRBJ2-1, with 7 bases lining up with TRBD1. CDR1 and CDR2 (germline): SGHRS, YFSETQ. CDR3 length: 15 residues. V trimming: 4 bases; J trimming: 4 bases; junction bases outside the gene matches: 8. The CDR3 DNA is TGCGCCAGCAGCCGTCCCGGGACAGCTTACAATGAGCAGTTCTTC. Translation: CASSRPGTAYNEQFF.